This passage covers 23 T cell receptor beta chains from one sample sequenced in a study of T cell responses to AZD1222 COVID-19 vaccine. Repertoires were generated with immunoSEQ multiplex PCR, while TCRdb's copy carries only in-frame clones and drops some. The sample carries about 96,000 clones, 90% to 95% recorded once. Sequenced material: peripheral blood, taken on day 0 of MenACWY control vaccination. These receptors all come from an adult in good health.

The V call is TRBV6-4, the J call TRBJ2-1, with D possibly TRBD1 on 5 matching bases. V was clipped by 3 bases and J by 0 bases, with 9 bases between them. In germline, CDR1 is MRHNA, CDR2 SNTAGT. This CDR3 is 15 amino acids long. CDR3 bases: TGTGCCAGCAGTGAAGGGGTTAGCTCCTACAATGAGCAGTTCTTC. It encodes CASSEGVSSYNEQFF.

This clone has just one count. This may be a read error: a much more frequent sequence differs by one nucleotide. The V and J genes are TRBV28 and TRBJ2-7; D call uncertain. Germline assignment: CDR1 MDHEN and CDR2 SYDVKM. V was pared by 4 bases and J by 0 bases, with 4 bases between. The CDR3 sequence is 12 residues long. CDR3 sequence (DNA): TGTGCCAGCAGTTACAACTCCTACGAGCAGTACTTC. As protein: CASSYNSYEQYF.

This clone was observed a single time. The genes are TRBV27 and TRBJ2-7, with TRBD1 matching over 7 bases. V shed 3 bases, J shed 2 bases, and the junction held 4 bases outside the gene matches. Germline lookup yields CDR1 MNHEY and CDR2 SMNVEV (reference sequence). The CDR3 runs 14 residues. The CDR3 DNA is TGTGCCAGCAGTTTCCGGGACAGACCCTACGAGCAGTACTTC. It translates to CASSFRDRPYEQYF.

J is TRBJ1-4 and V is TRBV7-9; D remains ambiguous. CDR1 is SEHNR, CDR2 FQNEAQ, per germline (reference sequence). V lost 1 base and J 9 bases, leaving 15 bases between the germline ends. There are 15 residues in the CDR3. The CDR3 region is CASSLGGDTLKKLFF. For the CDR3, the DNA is TGTGCCAGCAGCTTAGGAGGAGACACCCTGAAAAAACTGTTTTTT. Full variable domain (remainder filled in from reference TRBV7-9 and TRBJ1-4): DTGVSQNPRHKITKRGQNVTFRCDPISEHNRLYWYRQTLGQGPEFLTYFQNEAQLEKSRLLSDRFSAERPKGSFSTLEIQRTEQGDSAMYLCASSLGGDTLKKLFFGSGTQLSVL.

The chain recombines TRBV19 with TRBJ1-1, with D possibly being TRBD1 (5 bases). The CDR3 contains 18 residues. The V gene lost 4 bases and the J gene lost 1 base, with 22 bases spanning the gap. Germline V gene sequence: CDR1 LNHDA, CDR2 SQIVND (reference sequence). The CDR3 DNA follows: TGTGCCAGTAGTAATAACCTTTGGGCACAGGAGCAGAACACTGAAGCTTTCTTT. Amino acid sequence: CASSNNLWAQEQNTEAFF.

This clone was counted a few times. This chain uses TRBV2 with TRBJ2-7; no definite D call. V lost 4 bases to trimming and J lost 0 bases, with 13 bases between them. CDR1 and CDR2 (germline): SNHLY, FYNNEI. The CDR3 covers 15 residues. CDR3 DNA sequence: TGTGCCAGCAGTGCGCTACTCCTGAGCTCCTACGAGCAGTACTTC. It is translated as CASSALLLSSYEQYF.

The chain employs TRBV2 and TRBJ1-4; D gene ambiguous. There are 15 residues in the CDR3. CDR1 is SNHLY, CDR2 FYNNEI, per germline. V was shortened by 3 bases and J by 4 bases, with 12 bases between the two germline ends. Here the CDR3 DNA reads TGTGCCAGCAGTGATGTAGGCGCGGGTAATGAAAAACTGTTTTTT. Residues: CASSDVGAGNEKLFF.

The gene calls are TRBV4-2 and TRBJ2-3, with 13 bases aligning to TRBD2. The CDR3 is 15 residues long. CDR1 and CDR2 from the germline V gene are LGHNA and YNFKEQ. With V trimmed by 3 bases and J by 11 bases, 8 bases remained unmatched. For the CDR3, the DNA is TGTGCCAGCAGCCAGAGGACTAGCGGGAGACCCTTGCAGTATTTT. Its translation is CASSQRTSGRPLQYF.

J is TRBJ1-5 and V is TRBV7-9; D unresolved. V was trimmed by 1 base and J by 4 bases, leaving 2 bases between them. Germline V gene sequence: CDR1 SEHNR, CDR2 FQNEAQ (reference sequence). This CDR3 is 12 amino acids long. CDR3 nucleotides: TGTGCCAGCAGCTTAGTGAATCAGCCCCAGCATTTT. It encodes CASSLVNQPQHF.

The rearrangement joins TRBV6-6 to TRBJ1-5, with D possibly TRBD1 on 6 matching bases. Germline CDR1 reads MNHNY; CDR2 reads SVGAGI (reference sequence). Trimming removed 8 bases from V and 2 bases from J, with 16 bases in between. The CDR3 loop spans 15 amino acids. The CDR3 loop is CASWNGGAGNQPQHF. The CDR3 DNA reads TGTGCCAGCTGGAACGGGGGGGCTGGCAATCAGCCCCAGCATTTT.

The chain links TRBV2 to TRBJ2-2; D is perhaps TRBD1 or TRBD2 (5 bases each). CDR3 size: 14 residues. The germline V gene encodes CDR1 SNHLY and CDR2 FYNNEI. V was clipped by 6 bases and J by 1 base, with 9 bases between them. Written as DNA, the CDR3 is TGTGCCAGCAGCGGGGCAGAGAACACCGGGGAGCTGTTTTTT. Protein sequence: CASSGAENTGELFF.

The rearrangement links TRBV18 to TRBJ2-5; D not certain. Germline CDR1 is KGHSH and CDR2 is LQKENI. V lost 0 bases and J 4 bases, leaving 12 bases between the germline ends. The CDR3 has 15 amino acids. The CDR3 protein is CASSPPGNVGETQYF. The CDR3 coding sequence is TGTGCCAGCTCACCACCAGGGAACGTTGGAGAGACCCAGTACTTC.

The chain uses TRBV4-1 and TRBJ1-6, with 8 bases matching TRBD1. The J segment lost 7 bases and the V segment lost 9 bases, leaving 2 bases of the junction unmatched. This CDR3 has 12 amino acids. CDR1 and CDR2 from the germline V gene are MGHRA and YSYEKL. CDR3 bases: TGCGCCAGGAACAGGGGGAATTCACCCCTCCACTTT. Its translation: CARNRGNSPLHF.

The CDR3 sequence: CASRGDSGNEQFF. The CDR3 region has the DNA TGTGCCAGCAGAGGGGACTCTGGCAATGAGCAGTTCTTC. The chain recombines TRBV12-3 or TRBV12-4 with TRBJ2-1; weak D call: TRBD2 (6 bases). V was clipped by 6 bases and J by 6 bases, with 12 bases between them. This CDR3 is 13 amino acids long.

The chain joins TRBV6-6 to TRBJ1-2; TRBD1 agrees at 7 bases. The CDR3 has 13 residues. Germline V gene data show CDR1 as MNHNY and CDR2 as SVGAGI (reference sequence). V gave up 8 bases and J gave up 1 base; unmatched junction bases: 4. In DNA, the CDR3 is TGTGCCAGCGGGCAGGGGGATAACTATGGCTACACCTTC. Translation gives CASGQGDNYGYTF.

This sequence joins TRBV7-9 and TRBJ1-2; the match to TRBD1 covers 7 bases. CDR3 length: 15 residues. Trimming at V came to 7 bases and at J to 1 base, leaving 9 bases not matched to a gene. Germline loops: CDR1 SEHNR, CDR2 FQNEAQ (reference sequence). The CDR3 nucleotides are TGTGCCAGCAACCAACCGGGACAGCTTAACTATGGCTACACCTTC. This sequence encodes CASNQPGQLNYGYTF.

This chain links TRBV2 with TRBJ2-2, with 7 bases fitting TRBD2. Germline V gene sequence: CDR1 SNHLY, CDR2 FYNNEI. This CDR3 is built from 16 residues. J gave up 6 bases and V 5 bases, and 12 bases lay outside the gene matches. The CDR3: CASSRPAGMSAGELFF. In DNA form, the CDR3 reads TGTGCCAGCAGTCGGCCAGCGGGAATGTCGGCCGGGGAGCTGTTTTTT.

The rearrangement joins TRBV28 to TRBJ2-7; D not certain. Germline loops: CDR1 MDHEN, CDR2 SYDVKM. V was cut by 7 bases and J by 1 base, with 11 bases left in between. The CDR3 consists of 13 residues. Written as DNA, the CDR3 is TGTGCCAGCAAGGGCGACCTTTCCTACGAGCAGTACTTC. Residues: CASKGDLSYEQYF.

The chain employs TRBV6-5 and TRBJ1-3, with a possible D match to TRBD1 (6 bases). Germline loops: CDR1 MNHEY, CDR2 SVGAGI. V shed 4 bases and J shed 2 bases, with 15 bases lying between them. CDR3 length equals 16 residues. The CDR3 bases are TGTGCCAGCAGTTTCACACAGGGTGAGCCTGGAAACACCATATATTTT. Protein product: CASSFTQGEPGNTIYF.

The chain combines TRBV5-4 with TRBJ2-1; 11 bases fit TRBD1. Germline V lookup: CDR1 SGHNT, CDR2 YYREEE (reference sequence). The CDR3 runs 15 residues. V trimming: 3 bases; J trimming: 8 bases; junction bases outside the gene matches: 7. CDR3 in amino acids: CASSSGDRGIDEQFF. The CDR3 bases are TGTGCCAGCAGCTCAGGGGACAGGGGGATTGATGAGCAGTTCTTC.

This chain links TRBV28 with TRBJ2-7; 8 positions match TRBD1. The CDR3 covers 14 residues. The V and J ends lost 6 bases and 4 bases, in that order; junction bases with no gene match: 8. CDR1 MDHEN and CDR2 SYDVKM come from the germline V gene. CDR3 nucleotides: TGTGCCAGCAGACCAACAGGGGGTGGGTACGAGCAGTACTTC. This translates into CASRPTGGGYEQYF.

The CDR3 region has the DNA TGTGCCAGCACCACCCCGGGGGATAGCCAAGAGACCCAGTACTTC. It codes for CASTTPGDSQETQYF. J is TRBJ2-5 and V is TRBV28; a weak D match, TRBD2 (6 bases). Looked up from germline, CDR1 is MDHEN and CDR2 is SYDVKM. V lost 7 bases and J 1 base, leaving 16 bases between the germline ends. This CDR3 is 15 amino acids long.

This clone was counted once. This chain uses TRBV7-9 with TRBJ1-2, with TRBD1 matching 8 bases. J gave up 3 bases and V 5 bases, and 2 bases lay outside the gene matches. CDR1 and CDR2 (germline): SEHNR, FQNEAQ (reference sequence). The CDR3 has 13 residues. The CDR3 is CASSQQGDYGYTF. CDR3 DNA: TGTGCCAGCAGCCAACAGGGGGACTATGGCTACACCTTC.